This TCR beta chain appears in the sequencing data of a study of yellow fever vaccine responses in identical twins (dated by TCRdb to 2016 to 2019). Turning to the overall study: The study precisely tracked vaccine-responding T cell clones in identical twins.

Library construction relied on RT-PCR. Sequencer: Illumina HiSeq 2500. TCRdb reprocessed the public reads (quality trimming at Q25 with fastp, clone calling with MiXCR) and kept in-frame beta chains. Identical CDR3 proteins give one entry, which carries the most common genes and DNA. For this sample the table gives about 10,000 distinct CDR3 sequences, of which around 78% were detected only once. Of the sample, over 2% falls within the top ten clones. The paper as a whole reports these results and caveats: According to the authors, in identical twins the way T cells responded to vaccination appeared partly convergent and partly personalized.

V is cut back by 6 bases and J by 0 bases, with 9 bases in the junction unmatched. The cysteine opens and the phenylalanine closes a CDR3 of 17 amino acids. This entry keeps only the CDR3 DNA: 51 bases, framed from base 1. Via the germline V gene, CDR1 is MDHEN and CDR2 SYDVKM. On this clonotype itself: Its antigen remains undetermined. Per-nucleotide qualities are absent, and no much larger clonotype sits a single base away.

The sequence links TRBV28 to TRBJ2-1; TRBD2 agrees with 9 junctional bases. The clonotype was recovered from a woman under 30 who received the yellow fever vaccine. Donor details come from another sample of the same person, matched by shared clones. This sample comprised T cells from blood (PBMCs), unsorted or a sorted subset (not recorded which), obtained before or after yellow fever vaccination (not recorded which). The DNA is as follows: TGTGCCAGCAGCCCCCTCAAAGCGGGGGGCTCCTACAATGAGCAGTTCTTC. Translated, this is CASSPLKAGGSYNEQFF.